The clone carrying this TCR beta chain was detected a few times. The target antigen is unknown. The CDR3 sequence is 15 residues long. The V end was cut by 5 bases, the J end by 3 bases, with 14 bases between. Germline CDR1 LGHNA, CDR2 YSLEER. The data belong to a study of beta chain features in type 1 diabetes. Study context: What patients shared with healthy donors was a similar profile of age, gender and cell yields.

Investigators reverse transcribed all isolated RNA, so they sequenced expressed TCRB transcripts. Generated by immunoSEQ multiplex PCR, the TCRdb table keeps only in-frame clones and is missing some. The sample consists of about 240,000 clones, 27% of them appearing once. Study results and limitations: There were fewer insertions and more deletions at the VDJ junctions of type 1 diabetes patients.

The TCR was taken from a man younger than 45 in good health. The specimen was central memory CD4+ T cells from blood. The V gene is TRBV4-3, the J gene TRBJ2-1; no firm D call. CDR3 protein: CASSLGHELYNEQFF. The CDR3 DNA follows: TGCGCCAGCAGCTTAGGGCACGAGCTCTACAATGAGCAGTTCTTC.